The clone carrying this T cell receptor beta chain was recorded at least ten times. Its antigen remains unknown. These data come from a study of human T cells and chemical hapten exposure. Study outcomes and limitations: All donors were alopecia patients, so their immunity may differ from that of healthy people.

TCRdb re-derived calls from the RACE reads in MiXCR, one entry per CDR3 protein. The sample has about 98,000 distinct CDR3 sequences, roughly a tenth seen once. Time point described: pre-sensitization, week 0. Treatment indicated: therapeutic diphenylcyclopropenone sensitization with weekly scalp DPC. The source was whole blood, collected in connection with sensitization to the hapten diphenylcyclopropenone (DPC). The receptor's source is a woman aged 60-75 years with alopecia areata. Some clones in this sample may be carry-over from other donors' samples.

CDR3: CASSRRRLADTDTQYF. The CDR3 DNA sequence: TGTGCCAGCAGCCGGAGACGACTAGCGGACACAGATACGCAGTATTTT. V usage is TRBV7-9 and J usage is TRBJ2-3, with TRBD2 identical over 9 bases. V trimming: 5 bases; J trimming: 2 bases; junction bases outside the gene matches: 8. The CDR3 is 16 amino acids. CDR1 is SEHNR and CDR2 is FQNEAQ in the germline V gene (reference sequence).